The 25 T cell receptor beta chains listed next were all sequenced from one sample in a study of T cell responses to AZD1222 COVID-19 vaccine. Repertoires were generated with immunoSEQ multiplex PCR, while TCRdb's copy carries only in-frame clones and drops some. The sample carries over 85,000 clones, roughly 90% recorded once. Specimen: peripheral blood, collected 28 days after the second AZD1222 dose. Receptor source: an adult who received the AZD1222 COVID-19 vaccine.

Of note for this clone: Different DNA sequences within this sample yield the same CDR3. The chain employs TRBV5-1 and TRBJ1-4, with unresolved D. In germline, CDR1 is SGHRS, CDR2 YFSETQ. Trimming stripped 4 bases from V and 0 bases from J, with 10 bases between. There are 15 residues in the CDR3. CDR3 loop: CASSPEGATNEKLFF. CDR3 in DNA: TGCGCCAGCAGCCCGGAGGGAGCAACTAATGAAAAACTGTTTTTT.

This chain links TRBV25-1 with TRBJ1-4; 9 bases are shared with TRBD1. CDR3 size: 14 residues. Per the germline V gene, CDR1 is MGHDK and CDR2 is SYGVNS. Trimming removed 5 bases from V and 9 bases from J; junction bases left unmatched: 7. CDR3 in amino acids: CASSLTGTGQKLFF. The CDR3 DNA reads TGTGCCAGCAGTTTGACCGGGACAGGGCAAAAACTGTTTTTT.

The rearrangement joins TRBV10-1 to TRBJ2-1; 12 bases agree with TRBD2. The CDR3 is 18 amino acids. CDR1 is WNHNN and CDR2 is SYGVQD in the germline V gene (reference sequence). The ends lost 3 bases at V and 7 bases at J; junction bases unmatched: 13. Written as DNA, the CDR3 is TGCGCCAGCAGTGATCCTGGACCCGGGACTAGCGGGTATAATGAGCAGTTCTTC. Its protein product is CASSDPGPGTSGYNEQFF.

The rearrangement links TRBV11-3 to TRBJ2-2; D might be TRBD1 (6 bases). Per the germline V gene, CDR1 is SGHNT and CDR2 is YENEEA. V dropped 1 base and J dropped 3 bases, with 6 bases sitting between them. The CDR3 length is 14 residues. The CDR3 reads CASSLAGDTGELFF. The CDR3 nucleotides read TGTGCCAGCAGCTTAGCAGGGGACACCGGGGAGCTGTTTTTT.

This chain joins TRBV4-1 and TRBJ1-2; perhaps TRBD1 as D (5 bases). This CDR3 is 16 amino acids long. The V gene lost 0 bases and the J gene lost 4 bases, with 15 bases spanning the gap. Germline V gene data show CDR1 as MGHRA and CDR2 as YSYEKL. The CDR3 nucleotides are TGCGCCAGCAGCCAAGAGGAGGTGGGCGGGGGCTATGGCTACACCTTC. It is translated as CASSQEEVGGGYGYTF.

The CDR3 loop is CASRGLDTQYF. As DNA, the CDR3 is TGTGCCAGCAGGGGCCTAGATACGCAGTATTTT. This chain connects TRBV28 to TRBJ2-3; no reliable D call. This CDR3 region has 11 residues. Germline V CDR1 and CDR2: MDHEN, SYDVKM. The V end lost 6 bases, the J end lost 5 bases, and 6 bases lay between the germline ends.

This clone was detected only once. The chain couples TRBV27 to TRBJ1-6, with D unclear. V was trimmed by 3 bases and J by 9 bases, leaving 12 bases between them. The CDR3 extends over 14 amino acids. CDR1 is MNHEY and CDR2 is SMNVEV in the germline V gene (reference sequence). This chain's CDR3 is CASSFSWPTSPLHF. CDR3 bases: TGTGCCAGCAGTTTTTCGTGGCCTACTTCACCCCTCCACTTT.

The chain employs TRBV19 and TRBJ2-2, with D possibly matching TRBD1 (6 bases). Trimming removed 11 bases at V and 2 bases at J, with 15 bases between. CDR1 and CDR2 from the germline V gene are LNHDA and SQIVND (reference sequence). The CDR3 loop spans 14 amino acids. As DNA, the CDR3 is TGTGCCGGCCGACCGGGACATAACACCGGGGAGCTGTTTTTT. As protein: CAGRPGHNTGELFF.

This chain links TRBV4-1 with TRBJ1-2; TRBD1 aligns across 9 bases. Germline trimming cut 5 bases from V and 0 bases from J; bases unmatched to any gene: 16. This CDR3 has 19 residues. Germline V CDR1 and CDR2: MGHRA, YSYEKL. The CDR3 DNA reads as TGCGCCAGCAGCTTCATCCCCGGGACAGGGTCGGGTCCTAACTATGGCTACACCTTC. This codes for CASSFIPGTGSGPNYGYTF.

The rearrangement links TRBV5-1 to TRBJ2-7; tentatively, D is TRBD1 or TRBD2 (6 bases each). CDR3 size: 13 residues. CDR1 is SGHRS and CDR2 is YFSETQ in the germline V gene. V lost 4 bases and J 7 bases, leaving 15 bases between the germline ends. The CDR3 DNA follows: TGCGCCAGCAGCGCCGACAGGAGCGGGGAGCAGTACTTC. It codes for CASSADRSGEQYF.

This rearrangement joins TRBV5-1 to TRBJ1-2; 7 bases are shared with TRBD1. V trimming: 3 bases; J trimming: 4 bases; junction bases outside the gene matches: 9. CDR3 size: 15 residues. Looked up from germline, CDR1 is SGHRS and CDR2 is YFSETQ. The CDR3 DNA is TGCGCCAGCAGCTGGGAGGGGGCGCCGGGCTATGGCTACACCTTC. Encoded protein: CASSWEGAPGYGYTF.

The V and J genes are TRBV28 and TRBJ1-2, with 8 bases fitting TRBD1. Germline V gene data show CDR1 as MDHEN and CDR2 as SYDVKM. The V gene end was trimmed by 8 bases and the J gene end by 7 bases; junction bases not matched to a gene: 9. This CDR3 region has 13 residues. The CDR3 spells CASFRGQGFGYTF. CDR3 sequence (DNA): TGTGCCAGCTTCAGAGGACAGGGCTTTGGCTACACCTTC.

The sample holds one count of this clone. The chain joins TRBV9 to TRBJ1-6, with 9 bases lining up with TRBD1. The CDR3 consists of 17 residues. The germline gives CDR1 SGDLS, CDR2 YYNGEE. With V trimmed by 0 bases and J by 9 bases, 10 bases remained unmatched. The CDR3: CASSVGRFGTGISPLHF. The CDR3 DNA is TGTGCCAGCAGCGTAGGGCGGTTTGGGACAGGGATTTCACCCCTCCACTTT.

The chain is built from TRBV28 and TRBJ1-2; a possible D gene is TRBD1 (6 bases). CDR3 size: 11 residues. V was trimmed by 5 bases and J by 7 bases, leaving 8 bases between them. From germline, CDR1 is MDHEN and CDR2 SYDVKM. CDR3 residues: CASSEDSGYTF. DNA of the CDR3: TGTGCCAGCAGTGAGGACAGTGGCTACACCTTC.

V and J are TRBV28 and TRBJ1-1, with D unresolved. Trimming stripped 0 bases from V and 6 bases from J, with 5 bases between. The V gene's germline CDR1 is MDHEN and CDR2 SYDVKM. The CDR3 length is 12 residues. CDR3 bases: TGTGCCAGCAGTTTATGGTACTCTGAAGCTTTCTTT. As protein: CASSLWYSEAFF.

J is TRBJ1-4 and V is TRBV2; 7 positions match TRBD1. In germline, CDR1 is SNHLY, CDR2 FYNNEI. The CDR3 is 13 amino acids. J lost 6 bases, V lost 7 bases, and 5 bases had no gene match. In DNA form, the CDR3 reads TGTGCCAGCACAGGGGGATTGGATGAAAAACTGTTTTTT. Translated, it gives CASTGGLDEKLFF.

In this sample, this clone turned up a few times. The chain uses TRBV27 and TRBJ1-1; maybe TRBD1 (5 bases). The CDR3 extends over 11 amino acids. Deletions cut 9 bases from V and 4 bases from J, with 9 bases between. Germline V lookup: CDR1 MNHEY, CDR2 SMNVEV (reference sequence). The CDR3 DNA sequence: TGTGCCAGTTGGGGGGTCACTGAAGCTTTCTTT. Translating gives CASWGVTEAFF.

The CDR3 spells CASSPRQATYEQYF. CDR3 DNA sequence: TGTGCCAGCAGCCCCCGACAGGCTACCTACGAGCAGTACTTC. The chain couples TRBV11-2 to TRBJ2-7; possibly TRBD1 for D (6 bases). The germline V gene encodes CDR1 SGHAT and CDR2 FQNNGV. V was cut by 5 bases and J by 2 bases, with 13 bases left in between. The CDR3 consists of 14 residues.

The chain has TRBV9 and TRBJ1-1; D gene unclear. The V end was cut by 0 bases, the J end by 0 bases, with 9 bases between. The V gene's germline CDR1 is SGDLS and CDR2 YYNGEE. This CDR3 is 15 amino acids long. The CDR3 is CASSVGAAMNTEAFF. In nucleotides, the CDR3 is TGTGCCAGCAGCGTAGGGGCGGCCATGAACACTGAAGCTTTCTTT.

The chain uses TRBV9 and TRBJ2-1, with 7 bases identical to TRBD2. Germline CDR1 is SGDLS and CDR2 is YYNGEE. The CDR3 length is 14 residues. Trimming removed 0 bases from V and 10 bases from J; junction bases left unmatched: 7. CDR3: CASSVAGGRQEQFF. CDR3 bases: TGTGCCAGCAGCGTAGCGGGCGGGAGACAGGAGCAGTTCTTC.

This clone showed up just once. V gene TRBV28 combines with J gene TRBJ2-7; the match to TRBD2 covers 8 bases. Germline values: CDR1 MDHEN, CDR2 SYDVKM. The CDR3 totals 14 residues. V trimming: 9 bases; J trimming: 0 bases; junction bases outside the gene matches: 7. CDR3: CASSAGGRSYEQYF. CDR3 coding DNA: TGTGCCAGTTCGGCGGGGGGCCGCTCCTACGAGCAGTACTTC.

The chain has TRBV19 and TRBJ2-7; no definite D call. Per the germline V gene, CDR1 is LNHDA and CDR2 is SQIVND (reference sequence). V lost 2 bases, J lost 7 bases, and 12 bases lay in between. This CDR3 has 13 residues. The CDR3 coding sequence is TGTGCCAGTAGTATAAGTAGGATGGAGGAGCAGTACTTC. It codes for CASSISRMEEQYF.

This rearrangement joins TRBV3-1 (or the pseudogene TRBV3-2) to TRBJ1-2; maybe TRBD1 (6 bases). CDR3 length equals 16 residues. Germline V gives CDR1 LGHDT, CDR2 YNNKEL (reference sequence). V lost 8 bases and J lost 6, with 25 bases in between. CDR3 protein: CASYKSGSGEGNGYTF. CDR3 sequence (DNA): TGTGCCAGCTATAAGTCGGGATCAGGGGAGGGCAATGGCTACACCTTC.

The V gene is TRBV2, the J gene TRBJ2-5; D unresolved. The ends were cut back, 3 bases at V and 0 bases at J, with 2 bases in the middle. CDR1 and CDR2 from the germline V gene are SNHLY and FYNNEI. The length of the CDR3 is 12 residues. The CDR3 is CASSDNQETQYF. CDR3 DNA: TGTGCCAGCAGTGATAACCAAGAGACCCAGTACTTC.

The rearrangement joins TRBV2 to TRBJ1-4; the D is unclear. In germline, CDR1 is SNHLY, CDR2 FYNNEI. Trimming took off 9 bases at V and 7 bases at J, with 18 bases between the two ends. This CDR3 has 14 amino acids. The CDR3 loop is CASFVPGWGEKLFF. CDR3 bases: TGTGCCAGTTTTGTTCCAGGCTGGGGTGAAAAACTGTTTTTT. The variable domain in full, with the rest retrieved from reference TRBV2 and TRBJ1-4, is EPEVTQTPSHQVTQMGQEVILRCVPISNHLYFYWYRQILGQKVEFLVSFYNNEISEKSEIFDDQFSVERPDGSNFTLKIRSTKLEDSAMYFCASFVPGWGEKLFFGSGTQLSVL.